This TCR beta chain is drawn from a study of shared clonotypes between healthy human individuals. The ends lost 0 bases at V and 4 bases at J; junction bases unmatched: 1. The V gene's germline CDR1 is SGDLS and CDR2 YYNGEE. CDR3 size: 15 residues. CD45RO-negative, CCR7-positively selected cells formed the naive CD8 fraction, excluding terminally differentiated effector memory CD45RA+ cells. Sequencing used immunoSEQ multiplex PCR; TCRdb keeps in-frame clones, though not all of them. The sample contains approximately 2,200,000 clones, under 95% of which appear only once. This receptor was identified in a man aged 18-30 years in good health. Some clones in this sample may be carry-over from other donors' samples. The sequenced sample consisted of naive CD8+ T cells from PBMCs. The genes are TRBV9 and TRBJ1-4, with 9 nucleotides matching TRBD1. The CDR3 sequence is CASSVGTGVNEKLFF. As DNA, the CDR3 is TGTGCCAGCAGCGTAGGGACAGGGGTTAATGAAAAACTGTTTTTT.